The rows below give T cell receptor beta chains drawn from one sample of a study of regulatory T cells in long-lasting Graves disease. TCRdb recomputed calls from the multiplex PCR reads with MiXCR, one row per CDR3 protein. This table has around 400,000 distinct CDR3 sequences, about 12% appearing once. This same sample was also part of a study on T cells in Graves' hyperthyroidism and ophthalmopathy.

The material was peripheral blood mononuclear cells (PBMCs), obtained at new diagnosis, from a patient treated with antithyroid drugs. These receptors all come from a woman younger than 30 with Graves disease. The CDR3 runs from the conserved cysteine through the conserved F or W. A D gene is named only where the DNA matches it firmly. Only part of the rows carry a size: once, few, many, or a class if the clone is expanded.

v_gene,abundance,j_gene,d_gene,CDR3aa,CDR3nt
TRBV19,few,TRBJ1-4,TRBD1,CASGGDRALVTNEKLFF,TGTGCCTCTGGAGGGGACAGGGCCCTAGTAACTAATGAAAAACTGTTTTTT
TRBV11-2,.,TRBJ2-4,.,CASSLAGTLRDIQYF,TGTGCCAGCAGCTTAGCCGGGACCCTAAGGGACATTCAGTACTTC
TRBV27,many,TRBJ1-1,TRBD1,CASSPHRGTEAFF,TGTGCCAGCAGTCCTCACAGGGGCACTGAAGCTTTCTTT
TRBV7-2,many,TRBJ2-2,.,CASSYPGQPRVAGELFF,TGTGCCAGCAGCTACCCGGGACAACCAAGAGTCGCCGGGGAGCTGTTTTTT
TRBV28,many,TRBJ1-2,.,CASSLSGNYGYTF,TGTGCCAGCAGTTTATCAGGGAACTATGGCTACACCTTC
TRBV19,few,TRBJ1-1,TRBD1,CASSIGPGQGTEAFF,TGTGCCAGTAGTATAGGACCGGGACAGGGAACTGAAGCTTTCTTT
TRBV28,.,TRBJ1-2,.,CASSLNRRGGYTF,TGTGCCAGCAGTTTAAATCGTCGGGGTGGCTACACCTTC
TRBV6-2/TRBV6-3,many,TRBJ2-1,.,CASSQTTGQGYNEQFF,TGTGCCAGCAGTCAAACGACCGGGCAGGGGTACAATGAGCAGTTCTTC
TRBV27,few,TRBJ2-7,TRBD1,CASSYHRDSYEQYF,TGTGCCAGCAGTTACCACCGGGACAGCTACGAGCAGTACTTC
TRBV4-2,few,TRBJ1-1,.,CASSQGTQWGTATEAFF,TGTGCCAGCAGCCAAGGGACCCAGTGGGGCACGGCCACTGAAGCTTTCTTT
TRBV29-1,.,TRBJ2-5,TRBD1,CSVTWDREPETQYF,TGCAGCGTTACGTGGGACAGGGAACCGGAGACCCAGTACTTC
TRBV4-3,.,TRBJ2-2,TRBD2,CASSQVGTSGGRNTGELFF,TGCGCCAGCAGCCAAGTCGGGACTAGCGGGGGTAGGAACACCGGGGAGCTGTTTTTT
TRBV28,many,TRBJ1-6,.,CASRDDSGYNSPLHF,TGTGCCAGCCGCGACGACAGTGGCTATAATTCACCCCTCCACTTT
TRBV2,many,TRBJ2-1,TRBD2,CASSPSRLAERYNEQFF,TGTGCCAGCAGCCCCAGCCGGCTAGCGGAGAGGTACAATGAGCAGTTCTTC
TRBV7-8,many,TRBJ2-6,.,CASSLASGTGANVLTF,TGTGCCAGCAGCTTAGCTAGTGGGACCGGGGCCAACGTCCTGACTTTC
TRBV7-3,few,TRBJ2-1,TRBD1,CASSVEGVGTGRYNEQFF,TGTGCCAGCAGCGTAGAGGGTGTAGGGACAGGGCGCTACAATGAGCAGTTCTTC
TRBV12-3/TRBV12-4,few,TRBJ2-7,TRBD2,CADKGISRTSGRYEQYF,TGTGCCGACAAAGGAATCTCTCGGACTAGCGGGAGATACGAGCAGTACTTC
TRBV7-2,many,TRBJ2-2,.,CASSLDRVYAGELFF,TGTGCCAGCAGCTTAGACAGGGTTTACGCCGGGGAGCTGTTTTTT
TRBV2,many,TRBJ1-2,TRBD1,CASQRDRNYGYTF,TGTGCCAGCCAGAGGGACAGAAACTATGGCTACACCTTC
TRBV11-2,many,TRBJ2-5,.,CASSFEGGMMETQYF,TGTGCCAGCAGCTTCGAGGGGGGGATGATGGAGACCCAGTACTTC
TRBV19,few,TRBJ1-6,.,CASTQARFNYNSPLHF,TGTGCCAGTACCCAGGCCAGATTCAACTATAATTCACCCCTCCACTTT
TRBV9,many,TRBJ2-7,TRBD2,CASSAGTSLTYEQYF,TGTGCCAGCAGCGCAGGGACTAGCCTAACCTACGAGCAGTACTTC
TRBV18,.,TRBJ1-5,.,CASSPYGHQLSNQPQHF,TGTGCCAGCTCACCTTACGGCCACCAATTAAGCAATCAGCCCCAGCATTTT
TRBV28,few,TRBJ2-1,.,CASSSGGGWNNEQFF,TGTGCCAGCAGTTCAGGAGGCGGGTGGAACAATGAGCAGTTCTTC
TRBV19,many,TRBJ1-1,.,CASSRIGREIEAFF,TGTGCCAGTAGTAGGATAGGCAGGGAGATTGAAGCTTTCTTT
TRBV5-8,.,TRBJ2-2,TRBD1,CASSVRQGAYLRTGELFF,TGTGCCAGCAGCGTGCGACAGGGGGCGTATCTGAGGACCGGGGAGCTGTTTTTT
TRBV7-2,many,TRBJ1-2,.,CASSPDRHYGYTF,TGTGCCAGCAGCCCGGACAGACACTATGGCTACACCTTC
TRBV5-1,many,TRBJ1-1,.,CASSLIFSSQDNTEAFF,TGCGCCAGCAGCTTGATCTTCTCCTCTCAGGACAACACTGAAGCTTTCTTT
TRBV29-1,many,TRBJ2-5,.,CSVEDTGGAWQETQYF,TGCAGCGTTGAAGATACAGGAGGGGCTTGGCAAGAGACCCAGTACTTC
TRBV5-1,.,TRBJ2-7,TRBD2,CASSLVPSRGSGYEQYF,TGCGCCAGCAGCCTCGTCCCTTCTCGCGGGAGTGGATACGAGCAGTACTTC
TRBV4-3,few,TRBJ1-5,.,CASSQEAGFGQPQHF,TGCGCCAGCAGCCAAGAGGCGGGGTTCGGCCAGCCCCAGCATTTT
TRBV27,many,TRBJ2-2,.,CASSFSWAGELFF,TGTGCCAGCAGTTTTAGTTGGGCCGGGGAGCTGTTTTTT
TRBV5-1,few,TRBJ2-1,TRBD1,CASGLTGTGFHLQFF,TGCGCCAGCGGCTTGACTGGGACAGGGTTTCATTTGCAGTTCTTC
TRBV7-2,many,TRBJ2-7,.,CASSLGVGSSYEQYF,TGTGCCAGCAGCTTAGGCGTCGGGAGCTCCTACGAGCAGTACTTC
TRBV5-1,few,TRBJ1-2,TRBD1,CASSLRQGEIRGYTF,TGCGCCAGCAGCTTAAGACAGGGGGAGATCAGGGGCTACACCTTC
TRBV7-9,many,TRBJ1-3,.,CASSLEGDSGNTIYF,TGTGCCAGCAGCTTGGAGGGGGACTCTGGAAACACCATATATTTT
TRBV12-3/TRBV12-4,many,TRBJ1-2,.,CASILLPRAKSYGYTF,TGTGCCAGCATCCTTTTGCCCAGGGCGAAGAGCTATGGCTACACCTTC
TRBV5-5,many,TRBJ1-1,.,CASSLARGLAFF,TGTGCCAGCAGCCTTGCCAGGGGCTTAGCTTTCTTT
TRBV28,many,TRBJ2-3,.,CASSYRDTKDTQYF,TGTGCCAGCAGTTACCGGGACACTAAAGATACGCAGTATTTT
TRBV30,many,TRBJ1-4,.,CAWSVPYWKEKLFF,TGTGCCTGGAGTGTACCGTACTGGAAGGAAAAACTGTTTTTT
TRBV30,many,TRBJ2-5,.,CAWSGRGQETQYF,TGTGCCTGGAGTGGCAGGGGACAAGAGACCCAGTACTTC
TRBV20-1,many,TRBJ1-2,.,CSARDPDQMSSGYTF,TGCAGTGCTAGAGACCCGGACCAGATGTCGTCTGGCTACACCTTC
TRBV7-2,.,TRBJ1-1,.,CASSLATENTEAFF,TGTGCCAGCAGCTTAGCGACGGAGAACACTGAAGCTTTCTTT
TRBV5-1,few,TRBJ2-2,.,CASSLAVRDTYTIANTGELFF,TGCGCCAGCAGCTTGGCCGTCCGGGACACATACACCATCGCGAACACCGGGGAGCTGTTTTTT
TRBV15,many,TRBJ2-2,.,CATSRQGQVSGELFF,TGTGCCACCAGCAGGCAGGGCCAAGTTTCCGGGGAGCTGTTTTTT
TRBV20-1,many,TRBJ2-1,TRBD2,CSARTSGYNEQFF,TGCAGTGCCCGGACTAGCGGGTACAATGAGCAGTTCTTC
TRBV2,many,TRBJ1-1,TRBD1,CASARGFTEAFF,TGTGCCAGCGCCAGGGGGTTCACTGAAGCTTTCTTT
TRBV3-1,many,TRBJ1-2,TRBD1,CASSQRDRDYGYTF,TGTGCCAGCAGCCAACGGGACAGAGACTATGGCTACACCTTC